The clone carrying this TCR beta chain was picked up a small number of times. As yet, its antigen is unknown. A single record per CDR3 protein comes from TCRdb applying MiXCR to the reads. The sample includes roughly 180,000 distinct CDR3 sequences, roughly 22% of them seen just once. The data derive from a study of T cell repertoires in cytomegalovirus infection. Across the study: Used in the study were CMV epitopes, some recently identified and HLA-C-restricted, others well-studied and HLA-B-restricted. It was the public TCR beta signatures that indicated both CMV infection and matching HLA type. Study-level results: The study found HLA-C-restricted CMV-specific TCR beta clonotypes dominating the ex vivo response. CMV carriers with the relevant HLA were identified by cumulative public TCR beta family frequency.

Trimming stripped 6 bases from V and 0 bases from J, with 12 bases between. Germline CDR1 is MGHRA and CDR2 is YSYEKL. The CDR3 consists of 16 residues. V gene TRBV4-1 combines with J gene TRBJ2-6; D might be TRBD1 or TRBD2, each matching 5 bases. The sequence was obtained from a human donor in good health (CMV status not recorded). Some clones in this sample may be carry-over from other donors' samples. The material sequenced was CD8+ T cells from cultured PBMCs, taken from culture after CMV antigen stimulation. The CDR3 DNA reads TGCGCCAGCAGGGGGACGCCAAGCTCTGGGGCCAACGTCCTGACTTTC. It codes for CASRGTPSSGANVLTF.